In its sample, the clone carrying this T cell receptor beta chain was seen many times. The read terminates 3 residues before the CDR3 end, so the remaining end is supplied by the germline J gene. Produced via immunoSEQ multiplex PCR; TCRdb's table is partial and in-frame only. This sample comprises roughly 38,000 clones, none seen once only. This entry belongs to a study of T cell clonality in common variable immunodeficiency. V lost 6 bases to trimming and J lost 3 bases, with 12 bases between them. The germline CDR1 and CDR2 sequences are SNHLY and FYNNEI. The CDR3 contains 14 residues. Sample: peripheral blood mononuclear cells. The J gene is TRBJ1-3, the V gene TRBV2; D unresolved. This receptor was taken from a person aged 18 to 70 in good health. The chain's CDR3 is CASSSTRNGNTIYF. The part of the CDR3 DNA that was read is TGTGCCAGCAGCAGCACTAGAAATGGAAACACC. Together with reference TRBV2 and TRBJ1-3, the CDR3 gives the full variable domain: EPEVTQTPSHQVTQMGQEVILRCVPISNHLYFYWYRQILGQKVEFLVSFYNNEISEKSEIFDDQFSVERPDGSNFTLKIRSTKLEDSAMYFCASSSTRNGNTIYFGEGSWLTVV.